Listed below are T cell receptor beta chains from one sample, sequenced in a study of T cell responses to AZD1222 COVID-19 vaccine. Some clones are missing from TCRdb's copy, which holds only in-frame ones; the method was immunoSEQ multiplex PCR. The sample comprises over 100,000 clones, 91% of which are singletons, and around 7.5% rests with the top ten. This specimen was peripheral blood, taken on day 0 of AZD1222 vaccination. These receptors were collected from an adult in good health. The CDR3 runs from the conserved cysteine through the conserved F or W. The D gene is left open where the match is weak. Only some rows state a clone size, as once, few, many or a class for expanded clones.

V gene: TRBV6-5; J gene: TRBJ2-3; D gene: NA; clone size: NA; CDR3 length: 11; CDR3 DNA: TGTGCCAGCAGTTACCTCGGGGGAGAGTATTTT; CDR3 protein: CASSYLGGEYF
V gene: TRBV7-6; J gene: TRBJ2-1; D gene: NA; clone size: NA; CDR3 length: 14; CDR3 DNA: TGTGCCAGCAGCCATAGCGTCACCTACAATGAGCAGTTCTTC; CDR3 protein: CASSHSVTYNEQFF
V gene: TRBV19; J gene: TRBJ1-1; D gene: TRBD1; clone size: NA; CDR3 length: 16; CDR3 DNA: TGTGCCAGTAGTAAGCCTCCAGGGACAGGGGTCACTGAAGCTTTCTTT; CDR3 protein: CASSKPPGTGVTEAFF
V gene: TRBV19; J gene: TRBJ1-6; D gene: NA; clone size: NA; CDR3 length: 14; CDR3 DNA: TGTGCCAGTAGTATCGGAGGGGTAGATTCACCCCTCCACTTT; CDR3 protein: CASSIGGVDSPLHF
V gene: TRBV5-6; J gene: TRBJ1-2; D gene: NA; clone size: NA; CDR3 length: 14; CDR3 DNA: TGTGCCAGCACCCAAAGGGTAGGGGGCTATGGCTACACCTTC; CDR3 protein: CASTQRVGGYGYTF
V gene: TRBV12-3/TRBV12-4; J gene: TRBJ1-4; D gene: NA; clone size: NA; CDR3 length: 13; CDR3 DNA: TGTGCCAGCGTTTCGGGTTCGAGTGAAAAACTGTTTTTT; CDR3 protein: CASVSGSSEKLFF
V gene: TRBV29-1; J gene: TRBJ1-1; D gene: NA; clone size: NA; CDR3 length: 13; CDR3 DNA: TGCAGCGCACCTATAGGGGAGACGCTTGAAGCTTTCTTT; CDR3 protein: CSAPIGETLEAFF
V gene: TRBV7-9; J gene: TRBJ2-1; D gene: TRBD1; clone size: NA; CDR3 length: 16; CDR3 DNA: TGTGCCAGCAGCTACACCGGGACAGGGCTTCTCAATGAGCAGTTCTTC; CDR3 protein: CASSYTGTGLLNEQFF
V gene: TRBV18; J gene: TRBJ2-5; D gene: TRBD2; clone size: NA; CDR3 length: 14; CDR3 DNA: TGTGCCAGCTCACCTGGACTAGCTTGGGAGACCCAGTACTTC; CDR3 protein: CASSPGLAWETQYF
V gene: TRBV5-1; J gene: TRBJ1-3; D gene: TRBD1; clone size: NA; CDR3 length: 14; CDR3 DNA: TGCGCCAGCAGCGTGGGACAGGGGATAGACACCATATATTTT; CDR3 protein: CASSVGQGIDTIYF
V gene: TRBV12-3/TRBV12-4; J gene: TRBJ1-5; D gene: NA; clone size: NA; CDR3 length: 12; CDR3 DNA: TGTGCCAGCGGGGGGGACCATCAGCCCCAGCATTTT; CDR3 protein: CASGGDHQPQHF
V gene: TRBV30; J gene: TRBJ2-2; D gene: NA; clone size: NA; CDR3 length: 15; CDR3 DNA: TGTGCCTGGAGTGCCCAGGGGCTGAACACCGGGGAGCTGTTTTTT; CDR3 protein: CAWSAQGLNTGELFF
V gene: TRBV6-6; J gene: TRBJ1-6; D gene: NA; clone size: NA; CDR3 length: 14; CDR3 DNA: TGTGCCAGCAGTTCCCCCGGGGCTCAGTCACCCCTCCACTTT; CDR3 protein: CASSSPGAQSPLHF
V gene: TRBV5-4; J gene: TRBJ1-2; D gene: TRBD1; clone size: few; CDR3 length: 14; CDR3 DNA: TGTGCCAGCAGCTACACAGGGGGCACCTATGGCTACACCTTC; CDR3 protein: CASSYTGGTYGYTF
V gene: TRBV4-1; J gene: TRBJ1-5; D gene: NA; clone size: NA; CDR3 length: 16; CDR3 DNA: TGCGCCAGCAGCCAAGATGAGGGCAGGCCATATCAGCCCCAGCATTTT; CDR3 protein: CASSQDEGRPYQPQHF
V gene: TRBV7-8; J gene: TRBJ1-1; D gene: TRBD1; clone size: NA; CDR3 length: 14; CDR3 DNA: TGTGCCAGCAGCGGCGGGACAGCTAACACTGAAGCTTTCTTT; CDR3 protein: CASSGGTANTEAFF
V gene: TRBV7-2; J gene: TRBJ1-1; D gene: NA; clone size: NA; CDR3 length: 12; CDR3 DNA: TGTGCCAGCACCCTGGGGGGCACTGAAGCTTTCTTT; CDR3 protein: CASTLGGTEAFF
V gene: TRBV9; J gene: TRBJ1-3; D gene: NA; clone size: once; CDR3 length: 13; CDR3 DNA: TGTGCCAGCAGCGTGGCCAACGGAAACACCATATATTTT; CDR3 protein: CASSVANGNTIYF
V gene: TRBV10-1; J gene: TRBJ2-7; D gene: TRBD2; clone size: NA; CDR3 length: 18; CDR3 DNA: TGCGCCAGCAGTGAGAGACGACCGGGACTAGAAGGCGCCTACGAGCAGTACTTC; CDR3 protein: CASSERRPGLEGAYEQYF
V gene: TRBV5-1; J gene: TRBJ2-7; D gene: TRBD1; clone size: NA; CDR3 length: 12; CDR3 DNA: TGCGCCAGCAGCGTCGGACAGGGCGGTTCCCACTTC; CDR3 protein: CASSVGQGGSHF